This TCR beta chain is drawn from a study of neoadjuvant anti-PD-1 for oral cavity cancer. TCRdb's table, derived via immunoSEQ multiplex PCR, lists solely in-frame clones and lacks some. The profile covers more than 13,000 clones, with approximately 63% appearing a single time and roughly 2% taken by the ten largest. Stage II-IVA oral cavity squamous cell carcinoma was new and untreated by systemic or radiation therapy. The source is a person aged 40-85 years with oral cavity squamous cell carcinoma. The input for sequencing was PBMCs, taken before nivolumab (anti-PD-1) treatment.

DNA of the CDR3: TGCGCCAGCAGCTTGTCCAGGACTGAAGCTTTCTTT. Translation: CASSLSRTEAFF. The chain recombines TRBV5-1 with TRBJ1-1; no firm D call. Trimming left V 1 base short and J 5 bases short, with 6 bases between. This CDR3 is 12 amino acids long. Looked up from germline, CDR1 is SGHRS and CDR2 is YFSETQ.